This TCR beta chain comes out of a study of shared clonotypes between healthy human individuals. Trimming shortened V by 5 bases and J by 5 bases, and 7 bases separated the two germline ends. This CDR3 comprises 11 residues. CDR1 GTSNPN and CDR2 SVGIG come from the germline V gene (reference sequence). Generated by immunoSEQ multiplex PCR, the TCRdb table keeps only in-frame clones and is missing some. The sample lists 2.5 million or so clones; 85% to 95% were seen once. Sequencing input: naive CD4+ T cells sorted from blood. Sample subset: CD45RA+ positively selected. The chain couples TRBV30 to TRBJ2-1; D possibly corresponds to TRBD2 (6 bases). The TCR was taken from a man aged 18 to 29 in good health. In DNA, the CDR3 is TGTGCCTGGGCGGGGAACAATGAGCAGTTCTTC. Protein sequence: CAWAGNNEQFF.